Described below is a single T cell receptor (beta chain) sequence and its context. This sample stems from a study of early T cells in non-severe SARS-CoV-2 infection. About the study: Unsorted whole blood bulk RNA was sequenced, with unpaired chains.

Individual cDNA molecules carried attached unique molecular identifiers. From the 5' RACE reads, TCRdb called clonotypes with MiXCR, one entry per CDR3 protein. The sample has about 56,000 distinct CDR3 sequences; about 15% are singletons. The CDR3 has 16 amino acids. Trimming took 6 bases from V and 0 from J, leaving 14 bases between them. This specimen consisted of whole blood, obtained at baseline. This sequence joins TRBV12-3 or TRBV12-4 and TRBJ2-2; tentative D call: TRBD2 (5 bases). The clonotype comes from an adult who was a healthcare worker with PCR-confirmed SARS-CoV-2 infection or an uninfected control (not recorded which). This chain's CDR3 is CASSKTTGTNTGELFF. The CDR3 DNA follows: TGTGCCAGCAGCAAGACGACGGGGACGAACACCGGGGAGCTGTTTTTT.